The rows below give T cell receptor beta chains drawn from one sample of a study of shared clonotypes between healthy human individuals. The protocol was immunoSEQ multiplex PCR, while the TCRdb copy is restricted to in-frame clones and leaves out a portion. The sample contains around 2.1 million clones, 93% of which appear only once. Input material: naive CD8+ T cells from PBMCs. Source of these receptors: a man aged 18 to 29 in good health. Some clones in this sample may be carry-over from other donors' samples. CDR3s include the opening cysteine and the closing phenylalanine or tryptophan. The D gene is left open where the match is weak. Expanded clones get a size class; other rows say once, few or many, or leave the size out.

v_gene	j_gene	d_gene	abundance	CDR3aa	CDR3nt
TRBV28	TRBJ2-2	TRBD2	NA	CASQGTSGDAWTGELFF	TGTGCCAGCCAAGGGACTAGCGGGGACGCCTGGACCGGGGAGCTGTTTTTT
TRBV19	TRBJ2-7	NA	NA	CASSIPGVPYEQYF	TGTGCCAGTAGTATTCCGGGGGTCCCCTACGAGCAGTACTTC
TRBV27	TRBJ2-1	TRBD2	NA	CASSLTSPSYNEQFF	TGTGCCAGCAGTTTGACTAGCCCTAGTTACAATGAGCAGTTCTTC
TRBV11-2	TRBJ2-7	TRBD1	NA	CASSFRDRGAYEQYF	TGTGCCAGCAGCTTTCGGGACAGGGGAGCCTACGAGCAGTACTTC
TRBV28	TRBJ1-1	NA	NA	CASSPSYTEAFF	TGTGCCAGCAGCCCCTCGTACACTGAAGCTTTCTTT
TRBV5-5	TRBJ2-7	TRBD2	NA	CASSLGREYSYEQYF	TGTGCCAGCAGCTTGGGGCGGGAGTACTCCTACGAGCAGTACTTC
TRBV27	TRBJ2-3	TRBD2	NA	CASSPLAGAADTQYF	TGTGCCAGCAGCCCACTAGCGGGGGCGGCAGATACGCAGTATTTT
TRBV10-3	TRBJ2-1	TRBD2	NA	CAISEPGGSNEQFF	TGTGCCATCAGTGAGCCCGGCGGGAGTAATGAGCAGTTCTTC
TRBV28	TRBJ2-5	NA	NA	CASRLGDPRETQYF	TGTGCCAGCAGATTAGGGGACCCCAGGGAGACCCAGTACTTC
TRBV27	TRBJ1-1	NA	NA	CASSLRGLMNTEAFF	TGTGCCAGCAGTTTACGGGGGCTCATGAACACTGAAGCTTTCTTT
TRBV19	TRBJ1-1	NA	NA	CASSYQRDGSPFF	TGTGCCAGTAGTTACCAGCGGGACGGTTCGCCTTTCTTT
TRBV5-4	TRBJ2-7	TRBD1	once	CASSTQDRAREQYF	TGCGCCAGCAGCACCCAAGACAGGGCGAGGGAGCAGTACTTC
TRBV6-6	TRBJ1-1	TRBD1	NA	CASRGDRGTEAFF	TGTGCCAGCAGGGGGGACAGGGGCACTGAAGCTTTCTTT
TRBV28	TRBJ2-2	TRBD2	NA	CASSSPALAGVTGELFF	TGTGCCAGCAGTTCCCCTGCCTTAGCGGGAGTAACCGGGGAGCTGTTTTTT